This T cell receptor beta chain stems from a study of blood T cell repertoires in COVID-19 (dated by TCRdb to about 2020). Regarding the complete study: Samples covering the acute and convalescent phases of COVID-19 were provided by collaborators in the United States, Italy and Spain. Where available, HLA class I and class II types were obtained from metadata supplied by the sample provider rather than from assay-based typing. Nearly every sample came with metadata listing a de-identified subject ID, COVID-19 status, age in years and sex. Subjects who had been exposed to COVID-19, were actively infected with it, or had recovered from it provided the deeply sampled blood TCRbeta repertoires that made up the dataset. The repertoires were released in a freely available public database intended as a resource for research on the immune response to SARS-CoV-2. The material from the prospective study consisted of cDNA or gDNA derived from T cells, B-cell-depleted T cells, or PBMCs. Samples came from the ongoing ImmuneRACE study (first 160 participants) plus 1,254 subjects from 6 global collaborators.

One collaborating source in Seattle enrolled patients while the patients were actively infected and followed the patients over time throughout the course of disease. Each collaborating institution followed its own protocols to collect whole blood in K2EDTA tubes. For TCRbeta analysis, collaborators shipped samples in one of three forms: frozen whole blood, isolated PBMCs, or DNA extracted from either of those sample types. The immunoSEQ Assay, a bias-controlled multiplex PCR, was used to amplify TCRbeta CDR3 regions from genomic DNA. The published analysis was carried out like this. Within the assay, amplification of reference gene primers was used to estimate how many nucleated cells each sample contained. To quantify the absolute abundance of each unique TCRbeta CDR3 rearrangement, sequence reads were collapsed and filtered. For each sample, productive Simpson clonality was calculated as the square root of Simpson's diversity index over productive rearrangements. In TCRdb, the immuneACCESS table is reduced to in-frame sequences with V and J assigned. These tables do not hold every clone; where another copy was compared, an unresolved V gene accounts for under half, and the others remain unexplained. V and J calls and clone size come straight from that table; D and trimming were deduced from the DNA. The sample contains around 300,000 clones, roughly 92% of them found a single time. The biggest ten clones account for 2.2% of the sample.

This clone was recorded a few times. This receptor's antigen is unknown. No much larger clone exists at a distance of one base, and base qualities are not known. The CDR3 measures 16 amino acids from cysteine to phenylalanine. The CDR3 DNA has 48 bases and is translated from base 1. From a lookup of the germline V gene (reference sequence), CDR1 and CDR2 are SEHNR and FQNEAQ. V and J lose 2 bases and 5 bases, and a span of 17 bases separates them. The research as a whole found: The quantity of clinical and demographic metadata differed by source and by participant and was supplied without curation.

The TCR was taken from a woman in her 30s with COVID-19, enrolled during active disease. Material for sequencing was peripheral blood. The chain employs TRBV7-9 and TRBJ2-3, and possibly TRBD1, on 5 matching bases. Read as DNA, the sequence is TGTGCCAGCAGCTTAATAACAGGTCTTGAGAAAGATACGCAGTATTTT. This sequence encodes CASSLITGLEKDTQYF.